This T cell receptor beta chain comes out of a study of cytomegalovirus exposure and HLA in healthy donors. Profiling relied on immunoSEQ multiplex PCR, and the TCRdb table lists in-frame clones only, not all of them. In the table there are under 300,000 clones, 80% to 90% of which are singletons. Germline-derived CDR1 and CDR2 are SGHDN and FVKESK. This CDR3 contains 15 residues. V was pared by 3 bases and J by 5 bases, with 17 bases between. The sample taken for sequencing was PBMCs. The sequence was collected from a woman aged 18-35 years in good health and CMV-seronegative. The rearrangement links TRBV14 to TRBJ2-7; D is possibly TRBD1 (7 bases). CDR3: CASSHIRGDWDEQYF. The CDR3, as DNA: TGTGCCAGCAGCCATATCAGGGGGGATTGGGACGAGCAGTACTTC.